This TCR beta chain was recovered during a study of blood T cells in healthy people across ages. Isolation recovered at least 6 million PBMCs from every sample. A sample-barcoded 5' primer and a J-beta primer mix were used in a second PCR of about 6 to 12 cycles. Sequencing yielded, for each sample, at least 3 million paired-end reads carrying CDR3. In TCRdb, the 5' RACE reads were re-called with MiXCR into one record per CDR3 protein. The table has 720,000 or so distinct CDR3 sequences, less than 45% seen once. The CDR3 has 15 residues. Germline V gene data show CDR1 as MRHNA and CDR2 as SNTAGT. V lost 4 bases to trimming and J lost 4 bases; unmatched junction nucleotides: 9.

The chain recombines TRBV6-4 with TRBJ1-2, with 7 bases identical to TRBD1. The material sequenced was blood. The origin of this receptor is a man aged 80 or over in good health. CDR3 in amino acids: CASSVNRDSPYGYTF. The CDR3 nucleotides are TGTGCCAGCAGTGTCAACCGGGACAGTCCCTATGGCTACACCTTC.